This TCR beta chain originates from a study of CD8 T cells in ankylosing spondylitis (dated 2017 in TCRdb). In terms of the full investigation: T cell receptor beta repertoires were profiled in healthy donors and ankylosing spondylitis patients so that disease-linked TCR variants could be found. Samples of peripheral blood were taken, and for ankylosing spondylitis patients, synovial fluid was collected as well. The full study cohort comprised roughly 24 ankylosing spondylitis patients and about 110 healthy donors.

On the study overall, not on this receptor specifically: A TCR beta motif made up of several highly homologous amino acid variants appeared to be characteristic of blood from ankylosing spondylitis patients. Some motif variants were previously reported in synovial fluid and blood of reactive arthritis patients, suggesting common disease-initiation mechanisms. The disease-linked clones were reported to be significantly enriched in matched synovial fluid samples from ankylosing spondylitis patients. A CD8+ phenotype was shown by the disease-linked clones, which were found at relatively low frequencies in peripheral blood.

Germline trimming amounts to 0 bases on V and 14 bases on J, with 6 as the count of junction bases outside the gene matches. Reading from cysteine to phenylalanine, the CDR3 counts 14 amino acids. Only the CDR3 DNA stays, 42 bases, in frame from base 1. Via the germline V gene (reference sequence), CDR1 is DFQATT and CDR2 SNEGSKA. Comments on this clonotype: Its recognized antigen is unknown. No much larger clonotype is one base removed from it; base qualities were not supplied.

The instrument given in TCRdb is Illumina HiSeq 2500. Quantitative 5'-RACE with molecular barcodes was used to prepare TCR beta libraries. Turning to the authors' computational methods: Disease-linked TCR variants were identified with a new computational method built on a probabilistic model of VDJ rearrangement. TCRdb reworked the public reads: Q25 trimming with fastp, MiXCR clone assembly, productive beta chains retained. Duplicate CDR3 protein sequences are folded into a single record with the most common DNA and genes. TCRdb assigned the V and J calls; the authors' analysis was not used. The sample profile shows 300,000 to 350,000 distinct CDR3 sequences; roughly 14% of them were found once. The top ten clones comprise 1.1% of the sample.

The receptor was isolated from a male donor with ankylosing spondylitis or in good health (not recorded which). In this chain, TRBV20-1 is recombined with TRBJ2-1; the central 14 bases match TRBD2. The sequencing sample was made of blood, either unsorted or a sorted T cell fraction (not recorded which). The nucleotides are TGCAGTGCTAGAGAGTCGACTAGCGGGAGGGCCGAGTTCTTC. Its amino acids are CSARESTSGRAEFF.